Described below is a single TCR beta chain sequence and its context. Its specificity is unknown. The entry originates in a study of T cell repertoires in cytomegalovirus infection. Study-wide background: Evidence of both CMV infection and a matching HLA type came from public TCR beta signatures.

Study-wide results and caveats: CMV carriers with the relevant HLA were identified by cumulative public TCR beta family frequency. HLA-C-restricted CMV-specific TCR beta clonotypes prevailed in the ex vivo response.

TCRdb ran MiXCR on the reads and lists one entry per CDR3 protein. Of about 180,000 distinct CDR3 sequences in the sample, approximately 18% are singletons; the top ten hold about 25%. The CDR3 is made up of 16 amino acids. V trimming: 4 bases; J trimming: 3 bases; junction bases outside the gene matches: 12. This TCR came from a human donor in good health (CMV status not recorded). Some clones in this sample may be carry-over from other donors' samples. Sequencing used CD8+ T cells from PBMCs. J is TRBJ2-7 and V is TRBV5-3; 8 bases line up with TRBD2. TRBV5-3 is designated an ORF whose function remains uncertain. Written as DNA, the CDR3 is TGTGCCAGAAGCACCTGCAGAGGCGGGGGGCTCTACGAGCAGTACTTC. As protein: CARSTCRGGGLYEQYF.